Below, one T cell receptor beta chain is given with its context. This clone has more than one count but fewer than ten. Its binding antigen is unknown. Per-base qualities were not stored, and no clone one base away is much larger. These data come from a study of T cells after posttransplantation cyclophosphamide (dated by TCRdb to the mid-2010s). For context, the study as a whole: The study tracked T cell repertoire reconstitution by TRB sequencing after myeloablative bone marrow transplantation using posttransplantation cyclophosphamide as GVHD prophylaxis. Up to 3 additional blood samples from 2 to 5.2 years after transplant were also TRB-sequenced in 3 patients, as was pretransplant blood from several patients. Antigen receptor sequencing was done on samples from over 30 PTCy-treated patients and from more than 15 related bone marrow donors of those patients. Because TRA and TRB clonality were tightly correlated in 9 or 10 samples, subsequent TCR analyses were focused on TRB only. Public TRB sequences were compared against a database of over 3,000 sequences linked to responses to pathogens, tumor antigens, self-antigens and alloantigens. Blood from every one of the roughly 30 PTCy patients who had 1-year posttransplant specimens underwent TRB sequencing.

Genomic DNA was the input for TRB sequencing, which was run either with the immunoSEQ assay at survey resolution or with the hsTCRB kit. Per the source publication's procedure: The immunoSEQ software handled the initial read processing, while the LymphoSeq R package was used for the repertoire analyses. Clonality was computed as 1 minus normalized Shannon entropy; Gini coefficient was also calculated for each TRB dataset. Phenotypes of unsorted samples were inferred by mapping TRB sequences from sorted subsets of the recipient or donor onto unsorted samples of the same recipient. The clones in this table, taken by TCRdb from immuneACCESS, are in-frame only. Not every clone is retained; where verified, under half of the shortfall comes from an unresolved V gene, and the cause of the rest is unknown. For V, J and clone size, that table is used; D and trimming come from the DNA. In this sample the table shows 25,000 to 35,000 clones, and no singletons are among them. 4.5% to 5% of the sample comes from the top ten.

V is cut back by 3 bases and J by 5 bases, with 5 bases in the junction unmatched. The CDR3 goes from the cysteine to the phenylalanine over 15 residues. Only the CDR3 DNA is retained, 45 bases long and in frame from the first base. From the germline V gene, CDR1 is SGHNT and CDR2 is YENEEA. Peripheral blood samples were provided by related bone marrow donors on the day of marrow donation. Peripheral blood and bone marrow mononuclear cells were isolated by Ficoll-Hypaque density centrifugation and were cryopreserved. The research as a whole found: The TRB repertoires of T cells infiltrating skin or the GI tract showed only limited overlap with the TRB repertoires found in blood. Donor-recipient similarity was low at 1-2 months but rose over the first year, and later blood repertoires were often dominated by donor CD8+ memory clones. Across approximately 45 patients, TRB clonality was highly associated with recipient CMV seropositivity and CMV reactivation, and PTCy diversity was similar to diversity in CNI/methotrexate controls.

The sequencing input was PBMCs. The source is a woman in her twenties or thirties in good health and a related stem cell transplant donor. The chain is assembled from TRBV11-3 and TRBJ2-5; a stretch of 11 junction bases matches TRBD1. The CDR3 corresponds to CASSLRTGGIETQYF. The DNA sequence is TGTGCCAGCAGCTTGAGGACAGGGGGCATCGAGACCCAGTACTTC.